Listed here is a single T cell receptor (beta chain). This entry is derived from a study of Ad26.COV2.S vaccination and SARS-CoV-2 variants. Some clones are missing from TCRdb's copy, which holds only in-frame ones; the method was immunoSEQ multiplex PCR. The sample holds some 340,000 clones, about 86% seen once. In germline, CDR1 is LNHDA, CDR2 SQIVND (reference sequence). The germline V and J ends were trimmed by 3 bases and 8 bases, with 13 bases remaining between them. This CDR3 contains 14 residues. Regarding treatment: about 20 received Ad26.COV2.S at low or high dose, single or two shots; roughly 5 received placebo; per-sample allocation not given. Collection of the samples took place on day 63 after the first injection of vaccine or placebo. Participants' vaccine, an Ad26 vector, delivered Wuhan-strain SARS-CoV-2 spike.

The receptor was derived from a person aged 18-65 years who received the Ad26.COV2.S COVID-19 vaccine or a placebo. The rearrangement uses TRBV19 and TRBJ1-4; D remains unclear. This sample comprised peripheral blood, obtained in a trial of Ad26.COV2.S vaccine versus placebo. The CDR3 nucleotides are TGTGCCAGTAGTATCACGGGAGCGGGGGAAAAACTGTTTTTT. It codes for CASSITGAGEKLFF.